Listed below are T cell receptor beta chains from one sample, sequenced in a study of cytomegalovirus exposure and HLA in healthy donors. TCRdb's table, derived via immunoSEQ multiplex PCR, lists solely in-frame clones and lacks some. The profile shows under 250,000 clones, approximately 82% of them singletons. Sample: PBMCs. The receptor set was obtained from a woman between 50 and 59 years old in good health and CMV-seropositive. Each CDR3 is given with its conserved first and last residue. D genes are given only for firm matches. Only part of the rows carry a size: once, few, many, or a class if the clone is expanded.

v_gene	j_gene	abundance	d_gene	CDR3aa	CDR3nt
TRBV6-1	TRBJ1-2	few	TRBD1	CASSEGTGGYGYTF	TGTGCCAGCAGTGAAGGGACAGGGGGCTATGGCTACACCTTC
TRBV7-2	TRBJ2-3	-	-	CASSPRPRGAGTDTQYF	TGTGCCAGCAGCCCCCGGCCCCGGGGGGCTGGTACAGATACGCAGTATTTT
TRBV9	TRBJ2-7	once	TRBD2	CASSPSGGPYEQYF	TGTGCCAGCAGCCCCTCGGGGGGTCCCTACGAGCAGTACTTC
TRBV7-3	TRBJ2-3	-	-	CASSLVGGPSDTQYF	TGTGCCAGCAGCCTAGTGGGGGGGCCGTCAGATACGCAGTATTTT
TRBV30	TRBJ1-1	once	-	CAWSVLSGSTEAFF	TGTGCCTGGAGTGTACTCTCAGGGTCCACTGAAGCTTTCTTT
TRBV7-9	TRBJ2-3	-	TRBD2	CASSLATTSGGTDTQYF	TGTGCCAGCAGCTTAGCCACGACTAGCGGGGGCACAGATACGCAGTATTTT
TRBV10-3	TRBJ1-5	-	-	CAISESWSQPQHF	TGTGCCATCAGTGAGTCCTGGAGTCAGCCCCAGCATTTT
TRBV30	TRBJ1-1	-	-	CAWGTGTTEAFF	TGTGCCTGGGGAACAGGGACCACTGAAGCTTTCTTT
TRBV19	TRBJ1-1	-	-	CASSMAGLNTEAFF	TGTGCCAGTAGTATGGCAGGCCTAAACACTGAAGCTTTCTTT
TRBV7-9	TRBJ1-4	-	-	CASILTEATLGEGGLFF	TGTGCCAGCATCCTAACAGAGGCGACTTTGGGGGAGGGTGGACTGTTTTTT
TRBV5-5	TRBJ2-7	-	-	CASSRVGQNTYEQYF	TGTGCCAGCAGTCGGGTGGGGCAGAATACCTACGAGCAGTACTTC
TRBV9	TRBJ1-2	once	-	CASSVVGGYGYTF	TGTGCCAGCAGCGTAGTAGGAGGATATGGCTACACCTTC
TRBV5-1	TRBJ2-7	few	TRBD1	CASSLEYRTGSSYEQYF	TGCGCCAGCAGCTTGGAATACCGGACAGGGAGCTCCTACGAGCAGTACTTC
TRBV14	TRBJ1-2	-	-	CASSQDISPGKNYGYTF	TGTGCCAGCAGCCAAGATATCAGCCCGGGAAAGAACTATGGCTACACCTTC
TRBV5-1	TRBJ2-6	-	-	CASSLDKSGANVLTF	TGCGCCAGCAGCCTCGACAAGTCTGGGGCCAACGTCCTGACTTTC
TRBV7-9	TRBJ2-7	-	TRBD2	CASTISGGTYEQYF	TGTGCCAGCACCATCAGCGGGGGCACCTACGAGCAGTACTTC
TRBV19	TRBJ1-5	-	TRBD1	CASSTRDRGSGQPQHF	TGTGCCAGTAGTACCAGGGACAGGGGCTCAGGACAGCCCCAGCATTTT
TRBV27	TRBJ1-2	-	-	CASSLSWGGYGYTF	TGTGCCAGCAGTTTATCCTGGGGGGGTTATGGCTACACCTTC
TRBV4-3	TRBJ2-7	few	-	CASSQDPETAGEQYF	TGCGCCAGCAGCCAAGATCCGGAGACAGCGGGCGAGCAGTACTTC
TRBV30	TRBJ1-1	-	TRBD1	CAWSVSGTGVTEAFF	TGTGCCTGGAGTGTCTCTGGGACAGGGGTCACTGAAGCTTTCTTT
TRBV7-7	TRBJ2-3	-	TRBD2	CASSLGLAGGRDTQYF	TGTGCCAGCAGCCTGGGACTAGCGGGGGGAAGAGATACGCAGTATTTT
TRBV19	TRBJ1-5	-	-	CASSPNRGEAQHF	TGTGCCAGTAGTCCCAACCGAGGGGAGGCCCAGCATTTT
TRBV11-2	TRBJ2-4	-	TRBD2	CASSLEQRGYKNIQYF	TGTGCCAGCAGCTTAGAACAGCGGGGCTACAAAAACATTCAGTACTTC
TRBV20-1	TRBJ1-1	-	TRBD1	CSVLRGAEAFF	TGCAGTGTCCTCAGGGGGGCTGAAGCTTTCTTT
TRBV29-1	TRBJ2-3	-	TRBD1	CSVEIPGQGDTQYF	TGCAGCGTTGAAATACCGGGACAGGGAGATACGCAGTATTTT
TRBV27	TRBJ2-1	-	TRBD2	CASSGGIPSGYNEQFF	TGTGCCAGCAGTGGGGGTATTCCTAGCGGCTACAATGAGCAGTTCTTC
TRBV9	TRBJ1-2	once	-	CASSVGGNPNDYGYTF	TGTGCCAGCAGCGTAGGAGGGAACCCCAATGACTATGGCTACACCTTC
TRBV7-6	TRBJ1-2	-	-	CASSYTGGTGYTF	TGTGCCAGCAGTTATACAGGTGGTACGGGCTACACCTTC
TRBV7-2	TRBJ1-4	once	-	CASGPAGIRNEKLFF	TGTGCCAGTGGCCCGGCGGGAATTCGGAATGAAAAACTGTTTTTT
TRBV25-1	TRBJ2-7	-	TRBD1	CASSDEDRLLVEQYF	TGTGCCAGCAGTGACGAGGACAGGCTCCTGGTCGAGCAGTACTTC
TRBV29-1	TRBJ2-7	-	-	CSVETESYEQYF	TGCAGCGTTGAAACTGAGTCCTACGAGCAGTACTTC
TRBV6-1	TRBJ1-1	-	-	CASTSRGMNTEAFF	TGTGCCAGCACTAGCCGGGGAATGAACACTGAAGCTTTCTTT
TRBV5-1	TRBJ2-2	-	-	CASSPRARDTGELFF	TGCGCCAGCAGCCCGCGGGCGCGGGACACCGGGGAGCTGTTTTTT
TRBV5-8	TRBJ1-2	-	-	CASRSLYGYTF	TGTGCCAGCAGGTCCCTCTATGGCTACACCTTC
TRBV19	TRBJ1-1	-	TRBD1	CASRQGDTEAFF	TGTGCCAGTCGACAGGGGGACACTGAAGCTTTCTTT
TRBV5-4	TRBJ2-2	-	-	CASSTGSRRNTGELFF	TGTGCCAGCAGCACGGGATCCCGACGGAACACCGGGGAGCTGTTTTTT